A selection of T cell receptor beta chains follows, all from one sample in a study of CD8+ T cells in alopecia areata. The method was immunoSEQ multiplex PCR; TCRdb's version includes in-frame clones alone and lacks a portion of them. The sample lists about 190,000 clones, about 65% occurring once. The specimen comprised CD4+ T cells sorted from blood, sampled between weeks 47 and 50, from a patient treated with tofacitinib. Receptors originate from a human donor with alopecia areata. CDR3s leave out the opening cysteine and the closing phenylalanine or tryptophan. Each record gives: clone size, J gene, V gene, CDR3 protein. Not every row has a clone size; where given, it reads once, few, many or a size class.

many TRBJ2-5 TRBV6-6 ASTSSGGRETQY
. TRBJ2-1 TRBV2 ASGSERGVSGEQF
many TRBJ2-3 TRBV4-1 ASSQSSGGFTDTQY
. TRBJ1-2 TRBV6-5 ASSKTGDDYGYT
. TRBJ1-4 TRBV15 ATSRDRAIEKLF
. TRBJ2-7 TRBV6-4 ASSDRYEQY
few TRBJ1-2 TRBV6-4 ASSDLHGYT
. TRBJ2-3 TRBV12-5 ASGFPLDTQY
. TRBJ2-7 TRBV7-2 ASGGHYEQY
. TRBJ1-1 TRBV28 ASTREDTLNTEAF
. TRBJ2-7 TRBV9 ASSVRGNSYEQY
. TRBJ2-3 TRBV12-5 ASGPGQASTDTQY
. TRBJ2-5 TRBV29-1 SVVVGGGETQY
many TRBJ2-3 TRBV7-2 ASSLALGNTDTQY
once TRBJ2-1 TRBV7-2 ASSRGPGHVDEQF
. TRBJ1-1 TRBV10-3 AILDRVGAEAF
few TRBJ1-5 TRBV7-2 ASSPERGPQH
. TRBJ2-7 TRBV18 ASSLGTGSNEQY
. TRBJ2-3 TRBV7-2 ASGPRGGSTDTQY
. TRBJ2-1 TRBV2 ASGSLGDEEQF
. TRBJ1-2 TRBV30 AWSADREGGYT
. TRBJ2-2 TRBV7-3 ASSLTRSGVHTGELF
. TRBJ1-6 TRBV7-9 ASSQGDREDSPLH
. TRBJ2-1 TRBV5-6 ASSPREISYNEQF
. TRBJ1-1 TRBV15 ATSREAFEGTEAF
. TRBJ2-3 TRBV5-1 ASSFSGGATTDTQY
. TRBJ2-3 TRBV29-1 SVGSRLVLSTDTQY
few TRBJ2-1 TRBV29-1 SVGDRYNEQF
. TRBJ2-7 TRBV9 ASSGTPAYEQY
. TRBJ2-6 TRBV29-1 SVAGPPSGANVLT